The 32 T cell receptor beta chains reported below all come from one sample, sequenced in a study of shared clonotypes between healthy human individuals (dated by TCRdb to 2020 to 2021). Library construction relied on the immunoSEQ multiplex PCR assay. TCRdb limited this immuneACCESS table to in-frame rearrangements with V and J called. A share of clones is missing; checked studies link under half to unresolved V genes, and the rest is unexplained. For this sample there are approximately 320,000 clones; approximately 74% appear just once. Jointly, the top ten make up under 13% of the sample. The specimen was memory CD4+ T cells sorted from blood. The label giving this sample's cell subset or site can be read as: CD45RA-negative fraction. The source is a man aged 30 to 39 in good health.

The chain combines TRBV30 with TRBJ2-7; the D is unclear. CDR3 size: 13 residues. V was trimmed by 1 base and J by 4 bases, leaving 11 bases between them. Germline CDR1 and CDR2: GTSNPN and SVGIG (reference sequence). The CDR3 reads CAWSESQLYEQYF. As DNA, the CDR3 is TGTGCCTGGAGTGAAAGCCAACTGTACGAGCAGTACTTC.

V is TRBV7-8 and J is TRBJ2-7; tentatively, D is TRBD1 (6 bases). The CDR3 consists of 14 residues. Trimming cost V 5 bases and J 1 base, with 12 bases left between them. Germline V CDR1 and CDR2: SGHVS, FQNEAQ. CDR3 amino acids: CASSAPDSSYEQYF. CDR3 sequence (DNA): TGTGCCAGCAGCGCCCCGGACAGTTCCTACGAGCAGTACTTC.

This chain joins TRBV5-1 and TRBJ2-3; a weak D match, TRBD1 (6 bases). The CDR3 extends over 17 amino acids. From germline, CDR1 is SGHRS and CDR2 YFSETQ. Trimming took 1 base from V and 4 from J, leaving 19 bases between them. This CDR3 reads CASSLSGTRNGADTQYF. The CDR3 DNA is TGCGCCAGCAGCTTGAGTGGGACACGTAACGGCGCAGATACGCAGTATTTT.

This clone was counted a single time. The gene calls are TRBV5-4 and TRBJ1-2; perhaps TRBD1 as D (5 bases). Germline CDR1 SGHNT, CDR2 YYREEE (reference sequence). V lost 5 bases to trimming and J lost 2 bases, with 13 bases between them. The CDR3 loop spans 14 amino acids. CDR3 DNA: TGTGCCAGCAGTTCCGGGGGAGGGAACTATGGCTACACCTTC. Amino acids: CASSSGGGNYGYTF. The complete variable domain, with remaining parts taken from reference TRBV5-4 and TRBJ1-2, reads ETGVTQSPTHLIKTRGQQVTLRCSSQSGHNTVSWYQQALGQGPQFIFQYYREEENGRGNFPPRFSGLQFPNYSSELNVNALELDDSALYLCASSSGGGNYGYTFGSGTRLTVV.

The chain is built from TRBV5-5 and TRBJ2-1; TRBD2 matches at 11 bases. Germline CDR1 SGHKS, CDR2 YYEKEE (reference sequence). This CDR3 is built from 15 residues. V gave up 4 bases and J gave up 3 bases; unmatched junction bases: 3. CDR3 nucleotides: TGTGCCAGCAGCCCCGGGACTAGCGGCTACAATGAGCAGTTCTTC. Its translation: CASSPGTSGYNEQFF.

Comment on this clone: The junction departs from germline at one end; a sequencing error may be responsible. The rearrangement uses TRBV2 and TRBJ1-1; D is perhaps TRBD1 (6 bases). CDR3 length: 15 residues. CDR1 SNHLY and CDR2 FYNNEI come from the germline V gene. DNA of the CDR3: TGTGCCAGCAGTGAAGCCACAGGGAGGAACGCTGAAGCTTTCTTT. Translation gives CASSEATGRNAEAFF.

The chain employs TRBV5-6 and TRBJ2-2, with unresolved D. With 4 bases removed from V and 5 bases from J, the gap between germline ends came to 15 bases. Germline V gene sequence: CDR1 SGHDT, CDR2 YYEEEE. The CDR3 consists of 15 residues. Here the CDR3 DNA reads TGTGCCAGCAGCCTGGCGGTCAGTATGACCGGGGAGCTGTTTTTT. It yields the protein CASSLAVSMTGELFF.

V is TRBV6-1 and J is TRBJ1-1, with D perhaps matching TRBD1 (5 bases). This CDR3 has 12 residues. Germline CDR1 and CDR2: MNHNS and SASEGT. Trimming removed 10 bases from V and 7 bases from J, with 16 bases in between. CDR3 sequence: CATNRFQFEAFF. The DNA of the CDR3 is TGTGCCACCAACAGGTTTCAGTTTGAAGCTTTCTTT.

The CDR3 bases are TGTGCCACTACATTGGGGGGCAAGCAGTACTTC. Its translation is CATTLGGKQYF. This chain joins TRBV6-1 and TRBJ2-7; D is perhaps TRBD1 or TRBD2 (6 bases each). Germline CDR1 is MNHNS and CDR2 is SASEGT. V lost 10 bases, J lost 8 bases, and 15 bases lay in between. The length of the CDR3 is 11 residues.

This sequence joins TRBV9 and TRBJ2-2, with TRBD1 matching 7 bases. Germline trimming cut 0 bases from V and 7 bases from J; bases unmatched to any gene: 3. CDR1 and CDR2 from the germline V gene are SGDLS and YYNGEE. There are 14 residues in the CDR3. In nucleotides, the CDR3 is TGTGCCAGCAGCGTAGAAGGGGGCCTCGGGGAGCTGTTTTTT. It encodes CASSVEGGLGELFF.

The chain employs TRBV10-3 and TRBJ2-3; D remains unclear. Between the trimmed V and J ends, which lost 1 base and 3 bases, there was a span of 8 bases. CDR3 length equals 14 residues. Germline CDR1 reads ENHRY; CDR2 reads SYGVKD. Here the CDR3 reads CAISEWDKTDTQYF. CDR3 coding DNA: TGTGCCATCAGTGAGTGGGATAAAACAGATACGCAGTATTTT.

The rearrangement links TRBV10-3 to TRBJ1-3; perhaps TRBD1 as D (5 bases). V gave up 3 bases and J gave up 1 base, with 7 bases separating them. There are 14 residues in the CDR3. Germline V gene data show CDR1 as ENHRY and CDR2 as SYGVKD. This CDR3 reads CAISEAGSGNTIYF. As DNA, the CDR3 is TGTGCCATCAGTGAAGCAGGGTCTGGAAACACCATATATTTT.

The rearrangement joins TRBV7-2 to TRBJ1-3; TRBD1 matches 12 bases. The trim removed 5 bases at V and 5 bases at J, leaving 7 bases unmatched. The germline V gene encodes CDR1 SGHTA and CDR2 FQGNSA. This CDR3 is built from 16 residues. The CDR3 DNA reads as TGTGCCAGCAGCGCTCCCGGGACAGGGGGCCGAAACACCATATATTTT. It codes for CASSAPGTGGRNTIYF.

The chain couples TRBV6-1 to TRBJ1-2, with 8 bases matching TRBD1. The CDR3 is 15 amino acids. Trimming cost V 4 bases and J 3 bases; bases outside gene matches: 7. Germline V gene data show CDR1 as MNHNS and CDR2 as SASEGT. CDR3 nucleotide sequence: TGTGCCAGCAGTGCCGACAGGGGAGGGGACTATGGCTACACCTTC. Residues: CASSADRGGDYGYTF.

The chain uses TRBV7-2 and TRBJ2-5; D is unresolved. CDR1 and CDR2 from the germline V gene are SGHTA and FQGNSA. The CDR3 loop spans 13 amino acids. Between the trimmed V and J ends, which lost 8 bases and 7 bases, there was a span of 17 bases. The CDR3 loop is CASQPVGYGTQYF. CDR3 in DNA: TGTGCCAGCCAGCCGGTGGGGTATGGGACCCAGTACTTC.

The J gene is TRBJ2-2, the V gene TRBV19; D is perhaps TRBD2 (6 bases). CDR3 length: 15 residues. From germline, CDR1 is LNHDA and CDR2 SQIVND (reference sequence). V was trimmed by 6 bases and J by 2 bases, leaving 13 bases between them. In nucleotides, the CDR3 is TGTGCCAGTAGAAAGGTCGGGGGTAACACCGGGGAGCTGTTTTTT. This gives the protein CASRKVGGNTGELFF.

The CDR3 sequence: CASSQIMGPRAEQYF. The CDR3 nucleotides are TGCGCCAGCAGCCAAATTATGGGACCTCGGGCCGAGCAGTACTTC. The chain has TRBV5-1 and TRBJ2-7; D could derive from TRBD1 or TRBD2 (5 bases each). This CDR3 spans 15 amino acids. Trimming pared 4 bases from V and 6 bases from J, leaving 20 bases between. Germline assignment: CDR1 SGHRS and CDR2 YFSETQ.

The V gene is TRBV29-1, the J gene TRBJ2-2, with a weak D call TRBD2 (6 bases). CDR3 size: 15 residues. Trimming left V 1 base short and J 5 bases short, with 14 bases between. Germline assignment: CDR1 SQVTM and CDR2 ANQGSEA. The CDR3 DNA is TGCAGCGTTGAAGGACTAGGCGATGGGACCGGGGAGCTGTTTTTT. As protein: CSVEGLGDGTGELFF.

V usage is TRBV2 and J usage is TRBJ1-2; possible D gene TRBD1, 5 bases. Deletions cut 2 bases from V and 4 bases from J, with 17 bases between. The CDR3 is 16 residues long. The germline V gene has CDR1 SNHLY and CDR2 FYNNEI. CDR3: CASSELGDSVGYGYTF. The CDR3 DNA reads TGTGCCAGCAGTGAATTGGGGGACTCGGTCGGCTATGGCTACACCTTC. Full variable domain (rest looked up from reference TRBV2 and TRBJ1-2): EPEVTQTPSHQVTQMGQEVILRCVPISNHLYFYWYRQILGQKVEFLVSFYNNEISEKSEIFDDQFSVERPDGSNFTLKIRSTKLEDSAMYFCASSELGDSVGYGYTFGSGTRLTVV.

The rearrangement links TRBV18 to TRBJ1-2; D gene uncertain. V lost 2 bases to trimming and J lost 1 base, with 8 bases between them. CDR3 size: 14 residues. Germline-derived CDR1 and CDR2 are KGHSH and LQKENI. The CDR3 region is CASSPGQNNYGYTF. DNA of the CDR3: TGTGCCAGCTCACCAGGGCAGAATAACTATGGCTACACCTTC.

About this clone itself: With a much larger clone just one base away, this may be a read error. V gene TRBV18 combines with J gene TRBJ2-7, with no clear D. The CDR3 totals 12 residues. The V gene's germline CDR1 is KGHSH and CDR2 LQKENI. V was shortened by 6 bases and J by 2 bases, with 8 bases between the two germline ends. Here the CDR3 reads CASSLRPYEQYF. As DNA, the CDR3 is TGTGCCAGCTCCCTCCGCCCCTACGAGCAGTACTTC.

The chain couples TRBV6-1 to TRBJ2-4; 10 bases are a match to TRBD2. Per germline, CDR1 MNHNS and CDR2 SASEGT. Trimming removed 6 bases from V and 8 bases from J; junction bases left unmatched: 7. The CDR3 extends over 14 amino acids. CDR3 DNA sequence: TGTGCCAGCAGGCCCCTAGCGGGAGTGGACATTCAGTACTTC. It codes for CASRPLAGVDIQYF.

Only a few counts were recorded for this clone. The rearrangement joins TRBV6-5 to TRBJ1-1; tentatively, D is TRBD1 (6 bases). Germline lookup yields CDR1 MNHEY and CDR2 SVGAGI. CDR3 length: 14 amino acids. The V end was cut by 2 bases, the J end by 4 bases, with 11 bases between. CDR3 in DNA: TGTGCCAGCAGTTACCGGGGGACATTCACTGAAGCTTTCTTT. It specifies CASSYRGTFTEAFF.

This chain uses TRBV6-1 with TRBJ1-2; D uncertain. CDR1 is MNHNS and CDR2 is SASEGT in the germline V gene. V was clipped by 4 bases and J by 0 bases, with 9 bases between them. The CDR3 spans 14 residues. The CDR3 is CASSALSTNYGYTF. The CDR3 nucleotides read TGTGCCAGCAGTGCGTTGAGTACTAACTATGGCTACACCTTC.

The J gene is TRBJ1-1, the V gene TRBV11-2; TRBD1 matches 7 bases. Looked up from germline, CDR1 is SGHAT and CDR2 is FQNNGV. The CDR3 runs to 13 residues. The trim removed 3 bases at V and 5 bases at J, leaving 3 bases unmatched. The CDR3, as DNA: TGTGCCAGCAGCTTGCAGGGGGTAACTGAAGCTTTCTTT. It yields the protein CASSLQGVTEAFF.

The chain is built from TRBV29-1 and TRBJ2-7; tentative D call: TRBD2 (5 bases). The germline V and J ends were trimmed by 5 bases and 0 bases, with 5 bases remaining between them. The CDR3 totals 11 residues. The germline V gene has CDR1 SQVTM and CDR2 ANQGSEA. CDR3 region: CSVLASYEQYF. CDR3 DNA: TGCAGCGTTCTAGCCTCCTACGAGCAGTACTTC.

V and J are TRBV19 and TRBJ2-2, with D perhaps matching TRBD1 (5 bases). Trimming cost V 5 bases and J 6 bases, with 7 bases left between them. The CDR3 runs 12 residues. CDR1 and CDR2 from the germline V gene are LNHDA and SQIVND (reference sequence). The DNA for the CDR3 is TGTGCCAGTAGTCCAGGGTCCGGGGAGCTGTTTTTT. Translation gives CASSPGSGELFF. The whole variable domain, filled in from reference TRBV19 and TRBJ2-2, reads DGGITQSPKYLFRKEGQNVTLSCEQNLNHDAMYWYRQDPGQGLRLIYYSQIVNDFQKGDIAEGYSVSREKKESFPLTVTSAQKNPTAFYLCASSPGSGELFFGEGSRLTVL.

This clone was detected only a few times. The CDR3 DNA follows: TGTGCCAGCAGCGTAGACGTGGAAGCTGGAAACACCATATATTTT. Translating gives CASSVDVEAGNTIYF. The chain employs TRBV9 and TRBJ1-3; no clear D. CDR3 length: 15 residues. V lost 0 bases and J 2 bases, leaving 9 bases between the germline ends. Per the germline V gene, CDR1 is SGDLS and CDR2 is YYNGEE.

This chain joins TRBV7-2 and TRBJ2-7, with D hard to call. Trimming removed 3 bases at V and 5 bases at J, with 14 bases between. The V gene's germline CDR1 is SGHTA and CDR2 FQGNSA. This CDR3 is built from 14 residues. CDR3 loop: CASSLSATVHEQYF. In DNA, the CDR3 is TGTGCCAGCAGCTTGTCAGCGACGGTTCACGAGCAGTACTTC.

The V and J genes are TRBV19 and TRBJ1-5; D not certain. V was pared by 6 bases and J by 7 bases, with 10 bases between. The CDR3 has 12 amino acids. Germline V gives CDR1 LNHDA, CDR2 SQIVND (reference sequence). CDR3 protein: CASSIRMQPQHF. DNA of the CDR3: TGTGCCAGTAGCATCCGGATGCAGCCCCAGCATTTT. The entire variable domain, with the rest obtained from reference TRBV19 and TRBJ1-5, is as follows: DGGITQSPKYLFRKEGQNVTLSCEQNLNHDAMYWYRQDPGQGLRLIYYSQIVNDFQKGDIAEGYSVSREKKESFPLTVTSAQKNPTAFYLCASSIRMQPQHFGDGTRLSIL.

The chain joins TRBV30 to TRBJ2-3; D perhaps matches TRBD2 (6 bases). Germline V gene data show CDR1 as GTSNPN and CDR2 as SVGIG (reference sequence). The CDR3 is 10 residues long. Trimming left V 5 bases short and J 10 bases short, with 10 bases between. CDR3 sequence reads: CAWGRTPQYF. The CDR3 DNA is TGTGCCTGGGGGAGGACTCCGCAGTATTTT.

The CDR3 loop is CASSKQAWDTEAFF. The CDR3 bases are TGTGCCAGCAGCAAACAGGCCTGGGACACTGAAGCTTTCTTT. V usage is TRBV10-3 and J usage is TRBJ1-1, with D perhaps TRBD1 (5 bases). CDR3 length: 14 amino acids. Germline V gene data show CDR1 as ENHRY and CDR2 as SYGVKD. V gave up 10 bases and J gave up 3 bases, with 18 bases separating them.